A single T cell receptor (beta chain) is shown here with its context. Trimming removed 8 bases from V and 0 bases from J, with 8 bases in between. Germline CDR1 and CDR2: SNHLY and FYNNEI. The CDR3 covers 12 residues. This record comes from a study of CD8 T cells in ankylosing spondylitis. TCRdb re-analysed the 5' RACE reads in MiXCR, keeping a single row per CDR3 protein. The data hold about 300,000 distinct CDR3 sequences, with roughly 20% observed a single time. This clonotype was obtained from a female donor with ankylosing spondylitis or in good health (not recorded which). The chain employs TRBV2 and TRBJ2-7; D is unresolved. The sample was blood, either unsorted or a sorted T cell fraction (not recorded which). The CDR3 nucleotides read TGTGCCAGCGGGCCGCTCTCCTACGAGCAGTACTTC. It encodes CASGPLSYEQYF. Together with reference TRBV2 and TRBJ2-7, the CDR3 gives the full variable domain: EPEVTQTPSHQVTQMGQEVILRCVPISNHLYFYWYRQILGQKVEFLVSFYNNEISEKSEIFDDQFSVERPDGSNFTLKIRSTKLEDSAMYFCASGPLSYEQYFGPGTRLTVT.